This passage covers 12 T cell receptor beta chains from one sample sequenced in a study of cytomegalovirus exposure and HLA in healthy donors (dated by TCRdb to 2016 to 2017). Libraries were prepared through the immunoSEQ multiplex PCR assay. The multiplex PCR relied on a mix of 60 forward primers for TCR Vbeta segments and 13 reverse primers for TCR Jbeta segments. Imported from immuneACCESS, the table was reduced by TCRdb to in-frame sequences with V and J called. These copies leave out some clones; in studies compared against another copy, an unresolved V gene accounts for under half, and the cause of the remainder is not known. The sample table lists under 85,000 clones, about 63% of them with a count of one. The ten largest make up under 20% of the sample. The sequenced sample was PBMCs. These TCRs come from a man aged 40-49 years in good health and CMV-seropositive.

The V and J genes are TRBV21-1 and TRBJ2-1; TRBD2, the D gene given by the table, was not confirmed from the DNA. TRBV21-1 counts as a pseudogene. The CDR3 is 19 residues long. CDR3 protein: CASRRALANEKSSYNEQFF. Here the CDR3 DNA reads TGTGCCAGCCGCAGAGCACTAGCGAATGAAAAAAGCTCCTACAATGAGCAGTTCTTC.

CDR3 nucleotides: TGTGCCAGTAGTATCGGGGGGGGCACAGATACGCAGTATTTT. Protein sequence: CASSIGGGTDTQYF. The J gene is TRBJ2-3, the V gene TRBV19, with 8 positions matching TRBD2. Losses at the gene ends were 3 bases for V and 1 base for J; bases not matched to a gene: 0. CDR3 size: 14 residues. CDR1 is LNHDA, CDR2 SQIVND, per germline (reference sequence). The complete variable domain, with remaining parts taken from reference TRBV19 and TRBJ2-3, reads DGGITQSPKYLFRKEGQNVTLSCEQNLNHDAMYWYRQDPGQGLRLIYYSQIVNDFQKGDIAEGYSVSREKKESFPLTVTSAQKNPTAFYLCASSIGGGTDTQYFGPGTRLTVL.

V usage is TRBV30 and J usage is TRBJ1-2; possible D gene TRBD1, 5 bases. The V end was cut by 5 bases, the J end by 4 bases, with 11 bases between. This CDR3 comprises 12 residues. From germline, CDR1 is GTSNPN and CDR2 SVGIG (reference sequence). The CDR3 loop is CAWSTGAYGYTF. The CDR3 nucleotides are TGTGCCTGGTCAACAGGAGCCTATGGCTACACCTTC. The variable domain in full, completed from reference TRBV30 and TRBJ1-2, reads SQTIHQWPATLVQPVGSPLSLECTVEGTSNPNLYWYRQAAGRGLQLLFYSVGIGQISSEVPQNLSASRPQDRQFILSSKKLLLSDSGFYLCAWSTGAYGYTFGSGTRLTVV.

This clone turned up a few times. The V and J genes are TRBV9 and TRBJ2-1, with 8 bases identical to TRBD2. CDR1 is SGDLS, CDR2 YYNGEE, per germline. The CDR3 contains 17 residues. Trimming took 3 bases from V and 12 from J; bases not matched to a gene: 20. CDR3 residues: CASSAALKAGGLLGQFF. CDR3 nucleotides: TGTGCCAGCAGCGCCGCCCTTAAGGCGGGAGGACTCCTCGGGCAGTTCTTC. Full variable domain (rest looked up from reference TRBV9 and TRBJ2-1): DSGVTQTPKHLITATGQRVTLRCSPRSGDLSVYWYQQSLDQGLQFLIQYYNGEERAKGNILERFSAQQFPDLHSELNLSSLELGDSALYFCASSAALKAGGLLGQFFGPGTRLTVL.

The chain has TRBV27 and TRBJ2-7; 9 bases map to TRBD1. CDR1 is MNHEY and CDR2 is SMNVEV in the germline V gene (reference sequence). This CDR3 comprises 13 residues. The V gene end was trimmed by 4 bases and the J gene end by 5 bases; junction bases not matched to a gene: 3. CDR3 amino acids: CASSSRTGDEQYF. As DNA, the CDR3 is TGTGCCAGCAGTTCGCGGACAGGGGACGAGCAGTACTTC.

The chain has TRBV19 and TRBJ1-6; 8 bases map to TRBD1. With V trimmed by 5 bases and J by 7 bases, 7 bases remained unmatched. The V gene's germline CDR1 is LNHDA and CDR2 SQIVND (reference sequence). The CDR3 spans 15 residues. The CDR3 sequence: CASSETGTGNSPLHF. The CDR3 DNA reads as TGTGCCAGTAGTGAGACCGGGACAGGAAATTCACCCCTCCACTTT.

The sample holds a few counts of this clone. The CDR3 protein is CSARGLGGYTF. For the CDR3, the DNA is TGCAGTGCTAGAGGACTGGGTGGCTACACCTTC. The J gene is TRBJ1-2, the V gene TRBV20-1; unclear D gene. The germline V gene encodes CDR1 DFQATT and CDR2 SNEGSKA (reference sequence). The CDR3 spans 11 residues. Between the trimmed V and J ends, which lost 1 base and 7 bases, there was a span of 7 bases.

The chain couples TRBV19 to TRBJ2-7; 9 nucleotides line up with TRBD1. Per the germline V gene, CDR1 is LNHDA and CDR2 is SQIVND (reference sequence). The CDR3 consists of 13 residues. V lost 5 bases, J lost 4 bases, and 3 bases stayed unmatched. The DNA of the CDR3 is TGTGCCAGTAGTGAGGGACAGGGTTACGAGCAGTACTTC. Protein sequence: CASSEGQGYEQYF.

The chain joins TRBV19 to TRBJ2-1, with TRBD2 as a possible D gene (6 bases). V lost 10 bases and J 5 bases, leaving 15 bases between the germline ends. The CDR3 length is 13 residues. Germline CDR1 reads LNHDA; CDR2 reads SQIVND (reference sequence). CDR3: CATRYSGNNEQFF. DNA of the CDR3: TGTGCCACCAGGTATAGCGGTAACAATGAGCAGTTCTTC.

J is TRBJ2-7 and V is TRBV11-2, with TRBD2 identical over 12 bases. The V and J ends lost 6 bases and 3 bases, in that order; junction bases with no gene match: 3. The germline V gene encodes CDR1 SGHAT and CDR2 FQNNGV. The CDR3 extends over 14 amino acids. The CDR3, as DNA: TGTGCCAGCAGGACGACTAGCGGGGGCTACGAGCAGTACTTC. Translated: CASRTTSGGYEQYF.

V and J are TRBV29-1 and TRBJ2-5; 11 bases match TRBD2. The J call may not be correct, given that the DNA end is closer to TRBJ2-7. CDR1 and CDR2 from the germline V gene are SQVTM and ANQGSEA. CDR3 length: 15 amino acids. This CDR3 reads CSASTSGTISYEQYF. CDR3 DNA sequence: TGCAGCGCTTCGACTAGCGGGACAATCTCCTACGAGCAGTACTTC.

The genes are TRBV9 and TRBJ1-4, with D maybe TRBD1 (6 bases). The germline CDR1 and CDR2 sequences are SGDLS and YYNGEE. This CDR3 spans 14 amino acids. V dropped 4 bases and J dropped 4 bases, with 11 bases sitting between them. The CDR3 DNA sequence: TGTGCCAGCAGCAAATCAGGGGATAATGAAAAACTGTTTTTT. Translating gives CASSKSGDNEKLFF.